Presented here are 15 T cell receptor beta chains from one specimen sequenced in a study of yellow fever vaccine responses in identical twins (dated by TCRdb to the late 2010s). Library construction relied on RT-PCR. Sequencing was carried out with an Illumina HiSeq 2500. The public reads were reanalyzed by TCRdb: fastp trimming at Q25, MiXCR alignment, in-frame beta chains only. Rows merge per CDR3 protein into single entries with the most common DNA and genes. The sample contains 9,000 to 13,000 distinct CDR3 sequences, approximately 87% of them found a single time. The ten largest account for around 2% of the sample. The source material was T cells from blood (PBMCs), unsorted or a sorted subset (not recorded which), sampled before or after yellow fever vaccination (not recorded which). The source is a woman younger than 30 who received the yellow fever vaccine. Donor details come from another sample of the same person, matched by shared clones.

The rearrangement uses TRBV24-1 and TRBJ2-1; 7 nucleotides line up with TRBD2. In germline, CDR1 is KGHDR, CDR2 SFDVKD. The ends lost 2 bases at V and 7 bases at J; junction bases unmatched: 7. The CDR3 extends over 15 amino acids. The CDR3 sequence: CATSDWQAGVNEQFF. The CDR3 nucleotides are TGTGCCACCAGTGATTGGCAGGCGGGGGTGAATGAGCAGTTCTTC.

This chain connects TRBV4-1 to TRBJ1-2; 10 bases match TRBD1. The CDR3 totals 18 residues. The germline gives CDR1 MGHRA, CDR2 YSYEKL. V dropped 0 bases and J dropped 4; count of bases not matched to a gene: 11. The CDR3 spells CASSQDPGQGSRSYGYTF. The CDR3 DNA is TGCGCCAGCAGCCAAGATCCGGGACAGGGGTCGAGGAGCTATGGCTACACCTTC.

The rearrangement links TRBV18 to TRBJ1-2, with D possibly TRBD1 on 6 matching bases. V lost 3 bases and J lost 7, with 18 bases in between. The germline CDR1 and CDR2 sequences are KGHSH and LQKENI. The CDR3 length is 15 residues. The CDR3 spells CASSPATGSPSGYTF. The CDR3 DNA reads as TGTGCCAGCTCACCCGCCACAGGGTCCCCTTCTGGCTACACCTTC.

V gene TRBV7-1 combines with J gene TRBJ2-7, with D perhaps matching TRBD1 (7 bases). TRBV7-1 carries the ORF label, with uncertain function. CDR3 size: 15 residues. V gave up 7 bases and J gave up 3 bases, with 19 bases separating them. The CDR3 DNA is TGTGCCAGCAACACAGGGGCAGGACTAATCTACGAGCAGTACGTC. This gives the protein CASNTGAGLIYEQYV.

The gene calls are TRBV2 and TRBJ2-7; 8 bases align to TRBD2. This CDR3 is 15 amino acids long. The V segment lost 8 bases and the J segment 4 bases; nucleotides outside the gene matches: 13. The germline gives CDR1 SNHLY, CDR2 FYNNEI. The CDR3 sequence is CASLEVAGSNYEQYF. The CDR3, as DNA: TGTGCCAGCCTTGAAGTAGCGGGATCGAATTACGAGCAGTACTTC.

This clonotype was seen a few times. The chain carries TRBV18 and TRBJ2-5; possibly TRBD1 or TRBD2 for D (5 bases each). CDR1 and CDR2 from the germline V gene are KGHSH and LQKENI. Trimming left V 2 bases short and J 4 bases short, with 20 bases between. This CDR3 contains 17 residues. CDR3 sequence: CASSPTSKGTSGETQYF. The DNA of the CDR3 is TGTGCCAGCTCACCAACGAGTAAGGGGACCAGCGGAGAGACCCAGTACTTC.

The chain uses TRBV11-2 and TRBJ2-1, with TRBD1 matching over 8 bases. CDR3 length: 15 amino acids. Germline V lookup: CDR1 SGHAT, CDR2 FQNNGV. V lost 3 bases, J lost 8 bases, and 9 bases stayed unmatched. The chain's CDR3 is CASSFRDRLGDEQFF. The DNA for the CDR3 is TGTGCCAGCAGCTTTAGGGACAGGCTAGGGGATGAGCAGTTCTTC.

This clonotype turned up a few times. V usage is TRBV18 and J usage is TRBJ2-5; D gene unclear. This CDR3 contains 11 residues. Trimming took 6 bases from V and 5 from J, leaving 7 bases between them. Per the germline V gene, CDR1 is KGHSH and CDR2 is LQKENI. The DNA of the CDR3 is TGTGCCAGCTCTTTGCAGGAGACCCAGTACTTC. Translation: CASSLQETQYF.

This clonotype was observed a single time. V and J are TRBV5-1 and TRBJ1-2; maybe TRBD1 (6 bases). In germline, CDR1 is SGHRS, CDR2 YFSETQ. The CDR3 length is 14 residues. V lost 0 bases and J lost 3, with 9 bases in between. The CDR3 DNA follows: TGCGCCAGCAGCTTGGACAGGGCCTACTATGGCTACACCTTC. Translating gives CASSLDRAYYGYTF.

This clonotype was observed a handful of times. CDR3 region: CSVGLQGHYGYTF. The DNA for the CDR3 is TGCAGCGTTGGATTACAGGGCCACTATGGCTACACCTTC. V is TRBV29-1 and J is TRBJ1-2; D may be TRBD1 (6 bases). V gave up 4 bases and J gave up 3 bases, with 12 bases separating them. The CDR3 totals 13 residues. Looked up from germline, CDR1 is SQVTM and CDR2 is ANQGSEA.

The V gene is TRBV6-1, the J gene TRBJ2-7, with TRBD1 matching over 7 bases. The CDR3 spans 14 residues. CDR1 MNHNS and CDR2 SASEGT come from the germline V gene. V lost 6 bases and J lost 5; bases outside the gene matches: 10. The CDR3 here is CASSLLQGSNEQYV. The CDR3, as DNA: TGTGCCAGCAGCCTACTACAGGGGTCGAACGAGCAGTACGTC.

This clonotype has just a few counts. This chain uses TRBV4-2 with TRBJ1-2; D uncertain. Germline V CDR1 and CDR2: LGHNA, YNFKEQ. This CDR3 is 14 amino acids long. V was shortened by 4 bases and J by 5 bases, with 14 bases between the two germline ends. CDR3 DNA sequence: TGTGCCAGCAGCCCCGAGACGGCGGGGTATGGCTACACCTTC. It is translated as CASSPETAGYGYTF.

The chain links TRBV4-2 to TRBJ2-1; TRBD1 aligns across 7 bases. The CDR3 is 18 amino acids. The germline gives CDR1 LGHNA, CDR2 YNFKEQ. V was pared by 1 base and J by 5 bases, with 14 bases of the junction left unmatched. CDR3 loop: CASSQGTGSTPSNNEQFF. The CDR3 DNA reads as TGTGCCAGCAGCCAAGGGACAGGATCAACCCCTTCTAACAATGAGCAGTTCTTC.

J is TRBJ2-3 and V is TRBV29-1; a possible D gene is TRBD1 (5 bases). The germline V gene has CDR1 SQVTM and CDR2 ANQGSEA. Between the trimmed V and J ends, which lost 0 bases and 13 bases, there was a span of 11 bases. The CDR3 sequence is 11 residues long. The CDR3 DNA follows: TGCAGCGTTGAAGACGACAGTCTGGAGTATTTT. Translated, it gives CSVEDDSLEYF.

The chain uses TRBV5-4 and TRBJ2-2; TRBD1 is a possible D gene (6 bases). Germline V lookup: CDR1 SGHNT, CDR2 YYREEE (reference sequence). This CDR3 spans 16 amino acids. Between the trimmed V and J ends, which lost 3 bases and 3 bases, there was a span of 15 bases. CDR3 sequence (DNA): TGTGCCAGCAGCTCGATCGACAGGCCGGACACCGGGGAGCTGTTTTTT. Amino acids: CASSSIDRPDTGELFF.